This TCR beta chain stems from a study of cytomegalovirus exposure and HLA in healthy donors. Findings and caveats of the study: Rarity marked most TCR sequences, yet some public TCRs occurred in many donors. A later analysis associated 16,951 TCR beta sequences with HLA alleles at a 0.05 false discovery rate. Accurate prediction of HLA-A and HLA-B alleles (for most subjects) was reportedly achieved from TCR beta sequences. Earlier analysis looked at TCR beta V segments, and most were productive about 87% or about 30% of the time.

The CDR3 consists of 15 residues. Trimming cost V 2 bases and J 8 bases, with 18 bases left between them. The germline gives CDR1 SGHTA, CDR2 FQGTGA. Comment on this clone: Its specificity is not known.

Vbeta (60) and Jbeta (13) primers were used in the PCR. Only in-frame clones appear in the TCRdb table, and some are missing; sequencing was by immunoSEQ multiplex PCR. The sample has under 200,000 clones; the top ten hold about 2%. The V and J genes are TRBV7-3 and TRBJ2-5, with a possible D match to TRBD2 (6 bases). The TCR comes from a man aged 25-40 years in good health and CMV-seronegative. Sequenced sample: PBMCs. The CDR3 here is CASSLSGASITTQYF. The DNA for the CDR3 is TGTGCCAGCAGCTTATCGGGAGCGTCGATTACAACCCAGTACTTC.